This TCR beta chain was documented in a study of OX40 agonist ivuxolimab in advanced cancers. The wider study: A male proportion of about 84% was recorded, with mean age around 55 years and range about 23 to 90.

Blood was sampled at baseline, cycle 4 day 1, and cycle 7 day 1. This CDR3 is 14 amino acids long. V lost 5 bases, J lost 2 bases, and 12 bases lay in between. CDR1 is SGHTA and CDR2 is FQGNSA in the germline V gene. Profiling relied on immunoSEQ multiplex PCR, and the TCRdb table lists in-frame clones only, not all of them. The sample has tens of thousands of clones; about 88% are singletons. Sequenced here: CD4+ or CD8+ T cells sorted from blood, sampled in a trial of the OX40 agonist ivuxolimab. This TCR derives from an adult with an advanced solid tumor such as melanoma, head and neck, liver or kidney cancer. This chain links TRBV7-2 with TRBJ1-1, with D possibly matching TRBD1 (5 bases). The CDR3 here is CASSGGRSNTEAFF. CDR3 sequence (DNA): TGTGCCAGCAGCGGGGGACGGTCTAACACTGAAGCTTTCTTT.